A single sample gave rise to the 25 T cell receptor beta chains below, sequenced in a study of CD8+ T cells in alopecia areata. As for treatment: oral pan-JAK inhibitor, 5-10 mg twice daily. Sequencing templates came from extracted RNA that was reverse transcribed into cDNA. Here immunoSEQ multiplex PCR was the method, and the copy in TCRdb shows in-frame clones only, minus some. Seen here are approximately 110,000 clones, roughly 55% observed once, and the top ten hold 12%. This specimen was CD8+ T cells sorted from blood, taken at week 24, from a patient treated with tofacitinib. The receptors originated from a human donor with alopecia areata.

The genes are TRBV4-3 and TRBJ2-1; no definite D call. This CDR3 is 12 amino acids long. From germline, CDR1 is LGHNA and CDR2 YSLEER. The ends were cut back, 4 bases at V and 9 bases at J, with 10 bases in the middle. The CDR3 sequence is CASSPHTGEQFF. The CDR3 DNA sequence: TGCGCCAGCAGCCCGCACACCGGTGAGCAGTTCTTC.

The chain employs TRBV2 and TRBJ1-6; D gene unclear. CDR1 SNHLY and CDR2 FYNNEI come from the germline V gene. CDR3 length: 14 amino acids. The V end lost 9 bases, the J end lost 9 bases, and 18 bases lay between the germline ends. CDR3 nucleotides: TGTGCCAGATGGGATACAGTACTTAGTTCACCCCTCCACTTT. As protein: CARWDTVLSSPLHF.

This clone was detected only a few times. The chain links TRBV6-5 to TRBJ2-3; 11 nucleotides align to TRBD2. V was pared by 5 bases and J by 2 bases, with 3 bases of the junction left unmatched. Germline values: CDR1 MNHEY, CDR2 SVGAGI. The CDR3 consists of 15 residues. The CDR3 here is CASSRLAGTTDTQYF. In DNA form, the CDR3 reads TGTGCCAGCAGTAGACTAGCGGGGACCACAGATACGCAGTATTTT.

The V call is TRBV6-5, the J call TRBJ1-2; 9 bases are a match to TRBD1. Trimming took 0 bases from V and 8 from J; bases not matched to a gene: 7. CDR3 length equals 15 residues. Germline lookup yields CDR1 MNHEY and CDR2 SVGAGI. This chain's CDR3 is CASSYSAGQGDGYTF. CDR3 in DNA: TGTGCCAGCAGTTACTCCGCGGGACAGGGAGACGGCTACACCTTC.

J is TRBJ2-5 and V is TRBV6-5; no clear D. From germline, CDR1 is MNHEY and CDR2 SVGAGI. This CDR3 has 12 residues. The V end lost 6 bases, the J end lost 3 bases, and 8 bases lay between the germline ends. Here the CDR3 reads CASSYKEETQYF. The CDR3 DNA reads TGTGCCAGCAGCTACAAGGAAGAGACCCAGTACTTC.

The chain is built from TRBV2 and TRBJ1-1; 9 positions match TRBD1. Germline V gene data show CDR1 as SNHLY and CDR2 as FYNNEI. CDR3 length: 12 amino acids. V shed 6 bases and J 10 bases; nucleotides not matched to a gene: 6. The CDR3 DNA sequence: TGTGCCAGCAGGACAGGGGGGCGTGGAGCTTTCTTT. This sequence encodes CASRTGGRGAFF.

V and J are TRBV10-3 and TRBJ1-2; D uncertain. The germline V gene has CDR1 ENHRY and CDR2 SYGVKD. Trimming left V 2 bases short and J 6 bases short, with 19 bases between. The CDR3 is 16 amino acids. The CDR3, as DNA: TGTGCCATCAGTGAGCCGAGACCGGGCGCTGGGGATGGCTACACCTTC. It yields the protein CAISEPRPGAGDGYTF.

The chain carries TRBV29-1 and TRBJ1-3; D unresolved. The ends were cut back, 4 bases at V and 6 bases at J, with 7 bases in the middle. This CDR3 has 11 amino acids. Germline values: CDR1 SQVTM, CDR2 ANQGSEA. CDR3 sequence: CSVVRENTIYF. CDR3 coding DNA: TGCAGCGTTGTCCGAGAAAACACCATATATTTT.

The chain has TRBV29-1 and TRBJ2-7; no definite D call. CDR1 and CDR2 (germline): SQVTM, ANQGSEA. The CDR3 has 12 residues. V lost 1 base to trimming and J lost 3 bases, with 7 bases between them. The CDR3 nucleotides read TGCAGCGTTGAAGCGGACGGCTACGAGCAGTACTTC. As protein: CSVEADGYEQYF.

This sequence joins TRBV2 and TRBJ2-3; TRBD1 agrees at 7 bases. The ends lost 3 bases at V and 4 bases at J; junction bases unmatched: 10. Per the germline V gene, CDR1 is SNHLY and CDR2 is FYNNEI. This CDR3 comprises 16 residues. In nucleotides, the CDR3 is TGTGCCAGCAGTGATGACAGGGCGCTTCGGGCAGATACGCAGTATTTT. This translates into CASSDDRALRADTQYF.

The chain combines TRBV27 with TRBJ1-2; D gene ambiguous. V was pared by 2 bases and J by 0 bases, with 7 bases between. Germline lookup yields CDR1 MNHEY and CDR2 SMNVEV (reference sequence). This CDR3 is built from 14 residues. The CDR3 DNA follows: TGTGCCAGCAGTTTAACGGTCGCTAACTATGGCTACACCTTC. Its protein is CASSLTVANYGYTF.

The chain links TRBV4-1 to TRBJ2-3, with D unclear. Germline CDR1 MGHRA, CDR2 YSYEKL. The V end was cut by 1 base, the J end by 2 bases, with 10 bases between. The CDR3 has 15 residues. Here the CDR3 reads CASSQGGIFTDTQYF. The CDR3 nucleotides read TGCGCCAGCAGCCAAGGTGGGATATTCACAGATACGCAGTATTTT.

The rearrangement links TRBV30 to TRBJ1-1; no clear D gene. CDR1 is GTSNPN and CDR2 is SVGIG in the germline V gene (reference sequence). V gave up 0 bases and J gave up 7 bases, with 9 bases separating them. This CDR3 has 12 amino acids. CDR3: CAWSVGSGEAFF. As DNA, the CDR3 is TGTGCCTGGAGTGTTGGTTCAGGTGAAGCTTTCTTT. The full variable domain, completed using reference TRBV30 and TRBJ1-1, is SQTIHQWPATLVQPVGSPLSLECTVEGTSNPNLYWYRQAAGRGLQLLFYSVGIGQISSEVPQNLSASRPQDRQFILSSKKLLLSDSGFYLCAWSVGSGEAFFGQGTRLTVV.

This clone was observed a handful of times. The rearrangement uses TRBV5-1 and TRBJ1-1; a weak D match, TRBD1 (5 bases). Trimming took off 2 bases at V and 3 bases at J, with 11 bases between the two ends. This CDR3 has 14 residues. Per germline, CDR1 SGHRS and CDR2 YFSETQ. The CDR3 nucleotides are TGCGCCAGCAGCTTAGGGGCCGGGGACACTGAAGCTTTCTTT. The encoded protein is CASSLGAGDTEAFF.

The CDR3 DNA is TGCAGCGTTGAACCGTTTAACACTGAAGCTTTCTTT. It yields the protein CSVEPFNTEAFF. The rearrangement links TRBV29-1 to TRBJ1-1; D remains unclear. The CDR3 is made up of 12 amino acids. The V and J ends lost 2 bases and 2 bases respectively, with 6 bases between them. Per the germline V gene, CDR1 is SQVTM and CDR2 is ANQGSEA. Variable domain in full (rest from reference TRBV29-1 and TRBJ1-1): SAVISQKPSRDICQRGTSLTIQCQVDSQVTMMFWYRQQPGQSLTLIATANQGSEATYESGFVIDKFPISRPNLTFSTLTVSNMSPEDSSIYLCSVEPFNTEAFFGQGTRLTVV.

The chain is built from TRBV13 and TRBJ2-5; D is undetermined. This CDR3 contains 13 residues. Germline values: CDR1 PRHDT, CDR2 FYEKMQ (reference sequence). Trimming removed 3 bases at V and 2 bases at J, with 7 bases between. In DNA form, the CDR3 reads TGTGCCAGCAGCTTTGACCTGCAAGAGACCCAGTACTTC. The encoded protein is CASSFDLQETQYF.

This chain uses TRBV20-1 with TRBJ2-1; D unclear. Trimming removed 6 bases at V and 6 bases at J, with 6 bases between. The CDR3 spans 10 residues. Per germline, CDR1 DFQATT and CDR2 SNEGSKA (reference sequence). The CDR3 protein is CSARPNEQFF. The CDR3 nucleotides are TGCAGTGCGCGCCCCAATGAGCAGTTCTTC.

The J gene is TRBJ2-3, the V gene TRBV13, with 8 bases that match TRBD1. Germline V gene sequence: CDR1 PRHDT, CDR2 FYEKMQ (reference sequence). This CDR3 has 15 residues. V dropped 6 bases and J dropped 3; count of bases not matched to a gene: 8. CDR3 loop: CASSVEQGETDTQYF. CDR3 nucleotides: TGTGCCAGCAGTGTGGAACAGGGGGAGACAGATACGCAGTATTTT.

Only one count was recorded for this clone. The J gene is TRBJ1-1, the V gene TRBV30, with 7 bases identical to TRBD1. V lost 2 bases, J lost 5 bases, and 5 bases stayed unmatched. Looked up from germline, CDR1 is GTSNPN and CDR2 is SVGIG (reference sequence). The CDR3 runs 13 residues. The CDR3 loop is CAWSRQGSTEAFF. The CDR3 DNA sequence: TGTGCCTGGAGTAGACAGGGTTCGACTGAAGCTTTCTTT.

This clone was seen a few times. The J gene is TRBJ2-7, the V gene TRBV29-1, with D possibly matching TRBD1 (5 bases). The germline V gene has CDR1 SQVTM and CDR2 ANQGSEA. The CDR3 is 14 amino acids. Trimming shortened V by 1 base and J by 2 bases, and 12 bases separated the two germline ends. DNA for the CDR3: TGCAGCGTTGAAGGTCACAGGCGCCCCTACGAGCAGTACTTC. Residues: CSVEGHRRPYEQYF.

V gene TRBV29-1 combines with J gene TRBJ1-1, with D unresolved. The CDR3 extends over 13 amino acids. The germline gives CDR1 SQVTM, CDR2 ANQGSEA. The V end lost 5 bases, the J end lost 3 bases, and 13 bases lay between the germline ends. CDR3 nucleotide sequence: TGCAGCGTTATACCTGTGAGGGACACTGAAGCTTTCTTT. This sequence encodes CSVIPVRDTEAFF.

The V gene is TRBV6-5, the J gene TRBJ1-2; 8 bases match TRBD1. CDR3 size: 14 residues. CDR1 MNHEY and CDR2 SVGAGI come from the germline V gene. V trimming: 7 bases; J trimming: 3 bases; junction bases outside the gene matches: 7. The chain's CDR3 is CASTPTGEHYGYTF. Here the CDR3 DNA reads TGTGCCAGCACCCCGACAGGGGAGCACTATGGCTACACCTTC.

The rearrangement joins TRBV5-1 to TRBJ1-1, with 7 bases lining up with TRBD1. Germline loops: CDR1 SGHRS, CDR2 YFSETQ. The CDR3 length is 16 residues. V shed 0 bases and J 11 bases; nucleotides not matched to a gene: 16. The CDR3 reads CASSLDSGRDSLGAFF. DNA of the CDR3: TGCGCCAGCAGCTTGGACTCAGGACGGGACAGTCTAGGGGCTTTCTTT.

This clone was detected a few times. The genes are TRBV19 and TRBJ2-3; 7 positions match TRBD1. The V and J ends lost 8 bases and 0 bases, in that order; junction bases with no gene match: 5. Germline V gene sequence: CDR1 LNHDA, CDR2 SQIVND (reference sequence). There are 14 residues in the CDR3. The CDR3 reads CASAGTASTDTQYF. The CDR3 coding sequence is TGTGCCAGTGCCGGGACAGCTAGCACAGATACGCAGTATTTT.

The chain uses TRBV5-4 and TRBJ2-2; D gene uncertain. The CDR3 has 15 amino acids. V lost 1 base, J lost 0 bases, and 7 bases lay in between. Germline V CDR1 and CDR2: SGHNT, YYREEE (reference sequence). CDR3 sequence reads: CASSLKGANTGELFF. The CDR3 region has the DNA TGTGCCAGCAGCTTGAAGGGTGCGAACACCGGGGAGCTGTTTTTT.